The T cell receptor beta chain described here comes from a study of blood T cell repertoires in COVID-19. Generated by immunoSEQ multiplex PCR, the TCRdb table keeps only in-frame clones and is missing some. The profile shows a few hundred thousand clones, more than 80% of them singletons. The CDR3 length is 15 residues. After removal of 3 bases from V and 3 bases from J, the junction contained 3 bases not matched to a gene. Per the germline V gene, CDR1 is SGHTA and CDR2 is FQGNSA. J is TRBJ1-4 and V is TRBV7-2; 8 nucleotides line up with TRBD1. The sample taken for sequencing was PBMCs or T cells enriched from blood (not recorded which). The receptor's source is a man aged 25 to 40 who had recovered from COVID-19. The CDR3 region is CASSFQGAANEKLFF. CDR3 sequence (DNA): TGTGCCAGCAGCTTCCAGGGGGCAGCTAATGAAAAACTGTTTTTT.